This record covers a single TCR beta chain. Antigen: not known. This entry comes from a study of T cell responses to AZD1222 COVID-19 vaccine. Study-level findings and limits: Females outnumbered males among donors, who were mostly white British; clonal diversity was possibly underestimated. No day 14 peak samples; only post-peak repertoires were characterized.

Only in-frame clones appear in the TCRdb table, and some are missing; sequencing was by immunoSEQ multiplex PCR. Of more than 100,000 clones in the sample, around nine tenths were seen once. Source: peripheral blood, taken on day 0 of AZD1222 vaccination. This TCR was recovered from an adult in good health.

The chain's CDR3 is CASSFVRGSSYNEQFF. The CDR3 DNA sequence: TGTGCCAGCAGTTTTGTGCGTGGTAGCTCCTACAATGAGCAGTTCTTC. The V call is TRBV28, the J call TRBJ2-1; D unclear. CDR1 is MDHEN and CDR2 is SYDVKM in the germline V gene. With 3 bases removed from V and 0 bases from J, the gap between germline ends came to 12 bases. The CDR3 consists of 16 residues.